What follows describes a single TCR beta chain. 13 Jbeta primers and 60 Vbeta primers were used for the PCR. Profiled with immunoSEQ multiplex PCR; TCRdb holds only in-frame clones, not every one. Of about 180,000 clones listed, less than 90% were seen once; the top ten hold around 1.4%. The data were taken from a study of cytomegalovirus exposure and HLA in healthy donors. Background on the study: A previous analysis identified 95 million to 120 million unique TCR beta sequences derived from around 200 million T cells.

The V and J ends lost 5 bases and 0 bases respectively, with 10 bases between them. Germline V lookup: CDR1 MNHEY, CDR2 SMNVEV (reference sequence). The CDR3 length is 15 residues. V gene TRBV27 combines with J gene TRBJ2-2, with D possibly being TRBD2 (6 bases). Sequenced input: PBMCs. This clonotype was sampled from a girl aged 10 to 17 in good health and CMV-seropositive. The CDR3 loop reads CASSRGLSNTGELFF. As DNA, the CDR3 is TGTGCCAGCAGTAGGGGACTCTCGAACACCGGGGAGCTGTTTTTT.